This T cell receptor beta chain was obtained from a study of blood T cells in healthy people across ages. For the second PCR, which ran for roughly 7 to 11 cycles, a sample-barcoded 5' primer and a J-beta primer mix were used. TCRdb used MiXCR to reprocess the 5' RACE reads, holding one entry per CDR3 protein. The sample lists some 880,000 distinct CDR3 sequences, about 36% seen once, with over 10% in the top ten. This CDR3 is built from 16 residues. Germline trimming cut 3 bases from V and 4 bases from J; bases unmatched to any gene: 6. CDR1 is MNHNY, CDR2 SVGAGI, per germline (reference sequence). The J gene is TRBJ2-1, the V gene TRBV6-6; 10 bases agree with TRBD1. This receptor was taken from a man between 18 and 29 years old in good health. Sequences were obtained from blood. The CDR3 nucleotides are TGTGCCAGCAGTTATTCGACAGGGGGCGCATACAATGAGCAGTTCTTC. Translation gives CASSYSTGGAYNEQFF.